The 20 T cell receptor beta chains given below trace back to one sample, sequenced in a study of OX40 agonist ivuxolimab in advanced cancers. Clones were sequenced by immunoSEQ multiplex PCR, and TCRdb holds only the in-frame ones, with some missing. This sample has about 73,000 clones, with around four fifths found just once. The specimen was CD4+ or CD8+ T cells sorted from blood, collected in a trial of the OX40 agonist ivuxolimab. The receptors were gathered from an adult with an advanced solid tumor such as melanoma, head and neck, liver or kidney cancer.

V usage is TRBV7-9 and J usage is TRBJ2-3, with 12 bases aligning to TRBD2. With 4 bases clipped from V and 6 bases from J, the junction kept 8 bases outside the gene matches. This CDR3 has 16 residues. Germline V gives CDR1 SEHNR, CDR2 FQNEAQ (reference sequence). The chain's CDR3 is CASSYGTSGLVDTQYF. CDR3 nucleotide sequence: TGTGCCAGCAGCTACGGGACTAGCGGGCTCGTGGATACGCAGTATTTT.

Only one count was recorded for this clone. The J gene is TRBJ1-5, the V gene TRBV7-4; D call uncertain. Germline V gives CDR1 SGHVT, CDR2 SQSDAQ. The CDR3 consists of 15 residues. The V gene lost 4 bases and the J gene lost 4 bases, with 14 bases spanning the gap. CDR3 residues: CASSSHHPTNQPQHF. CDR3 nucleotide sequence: TGTGCCAGCAGCTCACACCATCCAACAAATCAGCCCCAGCATTTT.

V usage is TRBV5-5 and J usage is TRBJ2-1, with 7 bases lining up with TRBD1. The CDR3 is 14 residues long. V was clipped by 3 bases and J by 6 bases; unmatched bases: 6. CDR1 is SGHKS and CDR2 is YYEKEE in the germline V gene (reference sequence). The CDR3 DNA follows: TGTGCCAGCAGCTCGGGACAGAATTTCAATGAGCAGTTCTTC. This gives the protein CASSSGQNFNEQFF.

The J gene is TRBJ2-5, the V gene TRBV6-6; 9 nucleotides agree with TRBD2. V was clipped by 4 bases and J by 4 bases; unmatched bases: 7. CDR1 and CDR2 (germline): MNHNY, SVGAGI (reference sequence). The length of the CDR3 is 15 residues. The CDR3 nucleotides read TGTGCCAGCAGTTCCACCGGGACTAGCAGAGAGACCCAGTACTTC. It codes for CASSSTGTSRETQYF.

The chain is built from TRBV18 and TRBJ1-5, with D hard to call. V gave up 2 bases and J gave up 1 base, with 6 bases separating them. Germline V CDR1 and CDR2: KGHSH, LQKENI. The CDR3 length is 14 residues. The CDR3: CASSPVPSNQPQHF. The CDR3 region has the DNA TGTGCCAGCTCACCAGTACCAAGCAATCAGCCCCAGCATTTT.

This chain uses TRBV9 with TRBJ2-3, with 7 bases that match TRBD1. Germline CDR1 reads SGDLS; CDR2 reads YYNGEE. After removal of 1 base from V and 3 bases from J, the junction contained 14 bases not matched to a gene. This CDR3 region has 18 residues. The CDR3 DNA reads TGTGCCAGCAGCGTAAGGCAGGGGGACCCATCGAGGACAGATACGCAGTATTTT. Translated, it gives CASSVRQGDPSRTDTQYF.

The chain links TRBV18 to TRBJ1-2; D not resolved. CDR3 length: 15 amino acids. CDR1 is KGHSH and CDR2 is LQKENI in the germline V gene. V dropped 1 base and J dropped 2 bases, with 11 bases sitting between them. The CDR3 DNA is TGTGCCAGCTCACCACAGGGCCGCACCAACTATGGCTACACCTTC. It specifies CASSPQGRTNYGYTF.

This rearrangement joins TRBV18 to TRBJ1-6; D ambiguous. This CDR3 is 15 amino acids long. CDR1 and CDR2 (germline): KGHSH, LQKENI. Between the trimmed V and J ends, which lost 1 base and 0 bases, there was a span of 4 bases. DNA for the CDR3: TGTGCCAGCTCACCACAGGGCTCCTATAATTCACCCCTCCACTTT. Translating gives CASSPQGSYNSPLHF.

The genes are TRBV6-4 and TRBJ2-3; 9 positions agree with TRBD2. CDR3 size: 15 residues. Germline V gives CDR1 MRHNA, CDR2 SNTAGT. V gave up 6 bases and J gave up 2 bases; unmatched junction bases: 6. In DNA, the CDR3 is TGTGCCAGCAGGAGAGCGGGAGGTGCCACAGATACGCAGTATTTT. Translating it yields CASRRAGGATDTQYF.

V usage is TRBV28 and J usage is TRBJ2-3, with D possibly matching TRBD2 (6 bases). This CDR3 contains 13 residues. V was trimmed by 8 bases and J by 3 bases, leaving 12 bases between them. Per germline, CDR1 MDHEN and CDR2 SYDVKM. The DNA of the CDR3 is TGTGCCAGCGAGGGAGGAGGAACAGATACGCAGTATTTT. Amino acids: CASEGGGTDTQYF.

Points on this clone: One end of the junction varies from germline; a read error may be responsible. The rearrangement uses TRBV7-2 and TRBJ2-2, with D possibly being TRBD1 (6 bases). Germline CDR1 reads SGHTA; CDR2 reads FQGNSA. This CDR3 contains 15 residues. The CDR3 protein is CASSQGGISPGKLFF. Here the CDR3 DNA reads TGTGCCAGCAGCCAAGGGGGTATTAGCCCCGGGAAGCTGTTTTTT. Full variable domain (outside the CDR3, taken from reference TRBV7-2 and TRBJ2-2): GAGVSQSPSNKVTEKGKDVELRCDPISGHTALYWYRQSLGQGLEFLIYFQGNSAPDKSGLPSDRFSAERTGGSVSTLTIQRTQQEDSAVYLCASSQGGISPGKLFFGEGSRLTVL.

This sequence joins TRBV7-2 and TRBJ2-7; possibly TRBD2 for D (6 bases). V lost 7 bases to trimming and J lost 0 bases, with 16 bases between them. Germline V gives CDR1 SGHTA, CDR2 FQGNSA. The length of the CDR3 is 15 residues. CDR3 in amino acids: CASTPALSGSYEQYF. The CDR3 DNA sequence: TGTGCCAGCACCCCGGCACTTAGCGGCTCCTACGAGCAGTACTTC.

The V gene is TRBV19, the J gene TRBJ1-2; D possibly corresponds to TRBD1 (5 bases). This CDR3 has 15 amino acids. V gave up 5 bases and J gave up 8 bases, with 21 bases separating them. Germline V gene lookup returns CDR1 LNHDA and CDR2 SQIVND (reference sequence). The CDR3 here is CASSWRGGVVRGYTF. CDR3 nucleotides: TGTGCCAGTAGTTGGCGCGGGGGGGTAGTACGAGGCTACACCTTC.

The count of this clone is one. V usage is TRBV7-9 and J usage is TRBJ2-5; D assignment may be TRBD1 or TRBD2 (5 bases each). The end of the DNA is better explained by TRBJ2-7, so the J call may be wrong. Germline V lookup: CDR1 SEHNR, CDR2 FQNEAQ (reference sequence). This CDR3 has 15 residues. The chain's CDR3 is CASSQWGEGTYEQYF. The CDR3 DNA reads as TGTGCCAGCAGCCAATGGGGCGAGGGGACCTACGAGCAGTACTTC.

CDR3 bases: TGTGCCAGCAGCTTAGAAGTGACTAGCCGAGGGGGTTCCTACAATGAGCAGTTCTTC. It encodes CASSLEVTSRGGSYNEQFF. The rearrangement uses TRBV11-3 and TRBJ2-1, with D maybe TRBD2 (7 bases). This CDR3 region has 19 residues. From germline, CDR1 is SGHNT and CDR2 YENEEA. Trimming stripped 0 bases from V and 1 base from J, with 19 bases between.

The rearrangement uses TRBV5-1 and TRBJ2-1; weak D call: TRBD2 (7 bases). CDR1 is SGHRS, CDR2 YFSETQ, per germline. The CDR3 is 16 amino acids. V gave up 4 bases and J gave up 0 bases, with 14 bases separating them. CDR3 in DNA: TGCGCCAGCAGCAGGGGGGGAAGTGGCTCCTACAATGAGCAGTTCTTC. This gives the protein CASSRGGSGSYNEQFF.

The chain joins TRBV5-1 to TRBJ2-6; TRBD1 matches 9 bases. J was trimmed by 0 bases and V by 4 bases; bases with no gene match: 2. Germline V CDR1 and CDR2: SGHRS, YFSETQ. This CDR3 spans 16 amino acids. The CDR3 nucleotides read TGCGCCAGCAGCGGGACAGGGACCTCTGGGGCCAACGTCCTGACTTTC. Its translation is CASSGTGTSGANVLTF.

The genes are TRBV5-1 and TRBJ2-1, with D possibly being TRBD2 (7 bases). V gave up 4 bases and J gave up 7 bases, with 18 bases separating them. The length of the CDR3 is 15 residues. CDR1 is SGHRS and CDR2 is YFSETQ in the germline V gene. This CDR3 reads CASSPFGGGWNEQFF. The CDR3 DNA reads TGCGCCAGCAGCCCCTTTGGGGGGGGCTGGAATGAGCAGTTCTTC.

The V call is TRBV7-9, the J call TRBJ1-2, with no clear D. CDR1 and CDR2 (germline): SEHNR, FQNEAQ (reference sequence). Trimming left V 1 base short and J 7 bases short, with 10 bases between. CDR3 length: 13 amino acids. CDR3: CASSLVEKTGYTF. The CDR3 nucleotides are TGTGCCAGCAGCTTAGTCGAGAAGACTGGCTACACCTTC. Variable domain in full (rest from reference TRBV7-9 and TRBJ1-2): DTGVSQNPRHKITKRGQNVTFRCDPISEHNRLYWYRQTLGQGPEFLTYFQNEAQLEKSRLLSDRFSAERPKGSFSTLEIQRTEQGDSAMYLCASSLVEKTGYTFGSGTRLTVV.

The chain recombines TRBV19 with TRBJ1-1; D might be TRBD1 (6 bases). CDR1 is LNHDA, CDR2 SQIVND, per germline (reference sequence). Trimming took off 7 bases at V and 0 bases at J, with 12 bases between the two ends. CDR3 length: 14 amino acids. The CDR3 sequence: CASNNRDLNTEAFF. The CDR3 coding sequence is TGTGCCAGTAATAACAGGGACTTGAACACTGAAGCTTTCTTT.